One and the same sample provided the 20 T cell receptor beta chains below, sequenced in a study of neurological immune-mediated disorders. Time point in this sample: longitudinal time-point 1 (baseline). TCRdb redid the calling of the 5' RACE reads with MiXCR, one entry per CDR3 protein. The data hold 50,000 to 70,000 distinct CDR3 sequences, with roughly 10% observed a single time. Sequenced: PBMCs. These TCRs come from a male donor with HTLV-1-associated myelopathy (HAM/TSP).

This clonotype has ten or more counts. CDR3 DNA: TGCAGTGCTAGAGATCCTCTAGCGGGGGGCGAGCAGTACTTC. It is translated as CSARDPLAGGEQYF. V gene TRBV20-1 combines with J gene TRBJ2-7, with 11 bases lining up with TRBD2. The germline gives CDR1 DFQATT, CDR2 SNEGSKA (reference sequence). The V gene end was trimmed by 0 bases and the J gene end by 6 bases; junction bases not matched to a gene: 4. This CDR3 contains 14 residues.

This clonotype appeared many times. The chain has TRBV2 and TRBJ2-3; no clear D gene. The CDR3 is 13 residues long. V was clipped by 4 bases and J by 2 bases, with 7 bases between them. Looked up from germline, CDR1 is SNHLY and CDR2 is FYNNEI. CDR3 DNA: TGTGCCAGCAGTGTAACTGTCACAGATACGCAGTATTTT. As protein: CASSVTVTDTQYF.

This clonotype was found many times. The J gene is TRBJ2-1, the V gene TRBV10-1, with 11 nucleotides matching TRBD2. CDR3 length: 13 amino acids. J gave up 7 bases and V 4 bases, and 0 bases lay outside the gene matches. Germline lookup yields CDR1 WNHNN and CDR2 SYGVQD (reference sequence). The CDR3 sequence: CASSGLAGNEQFF. In DNA form, the CDR3 reads TGCGCCAGCAGTGGACTAGCGGGGAATGAGCAGTTCTTC.

This clonotype was observed many times. CDR3 amino acids: CASSQDWQVYEKLFF. Here the CDR3 DNA reads TGCGCCAGCAGCCAAGATTGGCAGGTCTATGAAAAACTGTTTTTT. The V and J genes are TRBV4-3 and TRBJ1-4; D remains unclear. V lost 0 bases to trimming and J lost 6 bases, with 11 bases between them. This CDR3 contains 15 residues. Per germline, CDR1 LGHNA and CDR2 YSLEER.

This clonotype was counted at least ten times. The V and J genes are TRBV29-1 and TRBJ1-1; a possible D gene is TRBD1 (5 bases). V lost 4 bases to trimming and J lost 5 bases, with 20 bases between them. The CDR3 spans 15 residues. In germline, CDR1 is SQVTM, CDR2 ANQGSEA. CDR3 sequence: CSVVVGLSLGTEAFF. CDR3 DNA: TGCAGCGTTGTGGTGGGACTTTCCTTGGGAACTGAAGCTTTCTTT.

This chain links TRBV19 with TRBJ2-5, with a possible D match to TRBD2 (6 bases). Germline CDR1 and CDR2: LNHDA and SQIVND (reference sequence). The germline V and J ends were trimmed by 3 bases and 2 bases, with 13 bases remaining between them. CDR3 length equals 15 residues. The CDR3 coding sequence is TGTGCCAGTAGTATTGGGGGGAAACTACAAGAGACCCAGTACTTC. Amino acids: CASSIGGKLQETQYF.

This clonotype was recorded many times. The rearrangement uses TRBV29-1 and TRBJ1-4; a possible D gene is TRBD1 (5 bases). Germline CDR1 SQVTM, CDR2 ANQGSEA. The CDR3 covers 15 residues. V was shortened by 0 bases and J by 4 bases, with 12 bases between the two germline ends. CDR3 protein: CSVEDTGSGNEKLFF. CDR3 coding DNA: TGCAGCGTTGAAGATACAGGTAGTGGTAATGAAAAACTGTTTTTT.

This clonotype was recorded once. The conserved final phenylalanine or tryptophan is absent from the CDR3, which likely points to a read error. The DNA is left out, because the CDR3 cannot be placed on it with certainty; the CDR3 is given as TCRdb lists it. The chain uses TRBV20-1 and TRBJ1-5. The germline gives CDR1 DFQATT, CDR2 SNEGSKA (reference sequence). The CDR3 comprises 14 residues, both ends counted. CDR3 sequence reads: CSAPVGRRNQPQDL.

This clonotype was observed many times. A much more abundant neighbour one base away suggests this may be a read error. The V and J genes are TRBV4-3 and TRBJ1-5; D might be TRBD1 (5 bases). There are 17 residues in the CDR3. Germline-derived CDR1 and CDR2 are LGHNA and YSLEER. This CDR3 is CASSQDIGGAGNQHQHF. CDR3 nucleotide sequence: TGCGCCAGCAGCCAAGATATCGGAGGGGCTGGCAATCAGCACCAGCATTTT.

The rearrangement joins TRBV4-1 to TRBJ1-2; TRBD1 might be the D (5 bases). The V and J ends lost 1 base and 8 bases respectively, with 17 bases between them. CDR1 is MGHRA and CDR2 is YSYEKL in the germline V gene. The CDR3 has 15 residues. CDR3 sequence (DNA): TGCGCCAGCAGCCAAGGTTCGGGTTTACAGGCCGGCTACACCTTC. It translates to CASSQGSGLQAGYTF.

The chain combines TRBV10-3 with TRBJ2-3, with D possibly being TRBD2 (5 bases). Germline values: CDR1 ENHRY, CDR2 SYGVKD. Trimming pared 3 bases from V and 4 bases from J, leaving 14 bases between. There are 15 residues in the CDR3. The CDR3 region is CAISDVGSLADTQYF. The CDR3, as DNA: TGTGCCATCAGTGACGTAGGGAGTTTGGCAGATACGCAGTATTTT.

This clonotype was seen at least ten times. The chain joins TRBV5-1 to TRBJ2-3; D uncertain. V was pared by 2 bases and J by 0 bases, with 13 bases between. The V gene's germline CDR1 is SGHRS and CDR2 YFSETQ. This CDR3 has 16 amino acids. For the CDR3, the DNA is TGCGCCAGCAGCTTACGGTCCGCCTTAAGCACAGATACGCAGTATTTT. This codes for CASSLRSALSTDTQYF.

This clonotype was observed at least ten times. The rearrangement joins TRBV3-1 to TRBJ2-3, with TRBD2 identical over 13 bases. J gave up 4 bases and V 4 bases, and 2 bases lay outside the gene matches. Germline V gene sequence: CDR1 LGHDT, CDR2 YNNKEL (reference sequence). CDR3 length: 15 amino acids. Here the CDR3 reads CASSRLAGGADTQYF. CDR3 coding DNA: TGTGCCAGCAGCCGACTAGCGGGGGGTGCAGATACGCAGTATTTT.

The table lists this clonotype with many counts. The chain uses TRBV15 and TRBJ2-3, with a weak D call TRBD2 (5 bases). CDR3 size: 16 residues. CDR1 and CDR2 from the germline V gene are LNHNV and YYDKDF (reference sequence). V was pared by 4 bases and J by 6 bases, with 20 bases between. The CDR3 protein is CATSTSRGDAHDTQYF. Here the CDR3 DNA reads TGTGCCACCAGCACCTCACGGGGTGACGCACATGATACGCAGTATTTT.

In this sample, this clonotype turned up many times. CDR3 residues: CASSVDRAYSNQPQHF. CDR3 sequence (DNA): TGTGCCAGCAGTGTCGACAGAGCCTATAGCAATCAGCCCCAGCATTTT. The V and J genes are TRBV27 and TRBJ1-5; TRBD1 is a possible D gene (5 bases). CDR1 is MNHEY and CDR2 is SMNVEV in the germline V gene (reference sequence). The CDR3 totals 16 residues. The V and J ends lost 5 bases and 0 bases respectively, with 14 bases between them.

This clonotype was recorded at least ten times. This rearrangement joins TRBV9 to TRBJ2-2; D call uncertain. Germline CDR1 SGDLS, CDR2 YYNGEE. This CDR3 has 13 residues. Trimming took 3 bases from V and 4 from J, leaving 7 bases between them. This CDR3 reads CASSAMSTGELFF. CDR3 nucleotide sequence: TGTGCCAGCAGCGCAATGAGCACCGGGGAGCTGTTTTTT.

This clonotype was observed many times. V usage is TRBV14 and J usage is TRBJ2-5; the D call may be TRBD1 or TRBD2 (5 bases each). CDR1 is SGHDN, CDR2 FVKESK, per germline. Between the trimmed V and J ends, which lost 4 bases and 4 bases, there was a span of 13 bases. This CDR3 is 14 amino acids long. The CDR3 is CASSLFLGVETQYF. In DNA, the CDR3 is TGTGCCAGCAGCCTTTTTCTGGGGGTAGAGACCCAGTACTTC.

Only a few counts were recorded for this clonotype. The chain joins TRBV7-8 to TRBJ1-6, with D tentatively TRBD1 (5 bases). Germline CDR1 reads SGHVS; CDR2 reads FQNEAQ. This CDR3 spans 13 amino acids. Trimming removed 4 bases from V and 10 bases from J, with 11 bases in between. CDR3 sequence reads: CASSSQQDSPLHF. CDR3 coding DNA: TGTGCCAGCAGCTCCCAACAGGACTCACCCCTCCACTTT.

This clonotype was seen many times. The J gene is TRBJ2-7, the V gene TRBV3-1; TRBD1 or TRBD2 may be the D gene (6 bases each). Germline CDR1 and CDR2: LGHDT and YNNKEL (reference sequence). This CDR3 has 14 amino acids. Trimming removed 4 bases at V and 6 bases at J, with 16 bases between. The CDR3 is CASSRTGAVGEQYF. In DNA, the CDR3 is TGTGCCAGCAGCCGCACGGGGGCTGTAGGCGAGCAGTACTTC.

This clonotype has ten or more counts. The chain couples TRBV20-1 to TRBJ2-2; 8 nucleotides match TRBD2. Germline CDR1 reads DFQATT; CDR2 reads SNEGSKA (reference sequence). The CDR3 runs 16 residues. The junction had 9 bases not matched to a gene; V was cut back by 0 bases and J by 6 bases. The CDR3 coding sequence is TGCAGTGCTAGAGATCCTAGCGGGTCGACCGCCGGGGAGCTGTTTTTT. Translation: CSARDPSGSTAGELFF.